This TCR beta chain appears in the sequencing data of a study of blood T cell repertoires in COVID-19. In the study overall: PBMCs, B-cell-depleted T cells, or T cells provided the cDNA or gDNA that made up the material.

In the original processing: Amplification of reference gene primers provided the estimated nucleated cell counts. Data came from immunoSEQ multiplex PCR; TCRdb stores just in-frame clones and leaves some out. From that table come the V and J calls and clone size; the DNA was used to work out D and trimming. The data show 300,000 to 400,000 clones, roughly 87% seen once. There are 14 residues in the CDR3. Trimming took 0 bases from V and 6 from J, leaving 10 bases between them. Germline-derived CDR1 and CDR2 are SGHRS and YFSETQ. The specimen sequenced was peripheral blood. This clonotype was sampled from a man in his thirties or forties with COVID-19, enrolled during active disease. The chain carries TRBV5-1 and TRBJ1-5; no reliable D call. The CDR3 sequence is CASSLVPAVQPQHF. In nucleotides, the CDR3 is TGCGCCAGCAGCTTGGTTCCGGCGGTTCAGCCCCAGCATTTT.